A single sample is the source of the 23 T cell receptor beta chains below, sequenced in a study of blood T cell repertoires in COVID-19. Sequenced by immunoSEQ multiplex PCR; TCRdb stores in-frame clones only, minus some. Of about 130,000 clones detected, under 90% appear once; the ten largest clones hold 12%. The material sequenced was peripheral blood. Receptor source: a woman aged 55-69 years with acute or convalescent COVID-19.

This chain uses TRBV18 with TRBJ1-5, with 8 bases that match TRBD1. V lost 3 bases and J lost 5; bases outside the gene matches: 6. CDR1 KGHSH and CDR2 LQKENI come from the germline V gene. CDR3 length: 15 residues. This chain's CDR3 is CASSPNRGSDQPQHF. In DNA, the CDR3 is TGTGCCAGCTCACCGAACAGGGGGTCGGATCAGCCCCAGCATTTT.

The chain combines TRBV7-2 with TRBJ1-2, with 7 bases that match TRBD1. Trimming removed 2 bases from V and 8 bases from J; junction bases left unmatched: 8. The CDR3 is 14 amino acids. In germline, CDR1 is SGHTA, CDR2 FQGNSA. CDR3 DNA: TGTGCCAGCAGCTTACTCCGACAGGGCCGCGGCTACACCTTC. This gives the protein CASSLLRQGRGYTF.

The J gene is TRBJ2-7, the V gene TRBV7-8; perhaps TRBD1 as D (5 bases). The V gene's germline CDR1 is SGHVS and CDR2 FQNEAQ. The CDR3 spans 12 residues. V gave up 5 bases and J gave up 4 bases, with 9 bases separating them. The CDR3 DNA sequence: TGTGCCAGCAGCCAAGGGGATTACGAGCAGTACGTC. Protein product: CASSQGDYEQYV.

The CDR3 DNA is TGTGCCAGCAGCTCACAAAACAGGGTTTGGGTCGGGGCCAACGTCCTGACTTTC. This encodes CASSSQNRVWVGANVLTF. The V and J genes are TRBV7-8 and TRBJ2-6, with D possibly being TRBD1 (6 bases). CDR3 length equals 18 residues. Trimming left V 4 bases short and J 4 bases short, with 20 bases between. Germline lookup yields CDR1 SGHVS and CDR2 FQNEAQ. The full variable domain, with the rest looked up from reference TRBV7-8 and TRBJ2-6, is GAGVSQSPRYKVAKRGQDVALRCDPISGHVSLFWYQQALGQGPEFLTYFQNEAQLDKSGLPSDRFFAERPEGSVSTLKIQRTQQEDSAVYLCASSSQNRVWVGANVLTFGAGSRLTVL.

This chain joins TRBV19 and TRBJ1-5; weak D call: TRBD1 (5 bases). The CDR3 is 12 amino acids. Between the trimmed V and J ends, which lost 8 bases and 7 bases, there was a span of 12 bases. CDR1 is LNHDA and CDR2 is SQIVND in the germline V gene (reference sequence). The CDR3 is CASRPGGQPQHF. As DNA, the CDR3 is TGTGCCAGTCGGCCCGGGGGACAGCCCCAGCATTTT.

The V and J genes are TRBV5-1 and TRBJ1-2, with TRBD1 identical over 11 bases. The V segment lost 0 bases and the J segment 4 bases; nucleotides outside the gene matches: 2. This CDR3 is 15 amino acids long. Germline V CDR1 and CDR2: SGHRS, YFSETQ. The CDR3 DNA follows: TGCGCCAGCAGCTTGGACGGACAGGGGGCCTATGGCTACACCTTC. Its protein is CASSLDGQGAYGYTF.

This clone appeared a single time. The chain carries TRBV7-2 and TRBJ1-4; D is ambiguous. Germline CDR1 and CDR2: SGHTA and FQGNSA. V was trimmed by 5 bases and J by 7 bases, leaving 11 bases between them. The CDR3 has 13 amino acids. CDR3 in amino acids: CASSTIAGEKLFF. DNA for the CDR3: TGTGCCAGCAGCACAATAGCGGGTGAAAAACTGTTTTTT.

CDR3 amino acids: CASSPGLNEKLFF. Written as DNA, the CDR3 is TGCGCCAGCAGCCCTGGACTGAATGAAAAACTGTTTTTT. J is TRBJ1-4 and V is TRBV4-1; D remains unclear. Trimming pared 4 bases from V and 5 bases from J, leaving 8 bases between. This CDR3 has 13 amino acids. In germline, CDR1 is MGHRA, CDR2 YSYEKL.

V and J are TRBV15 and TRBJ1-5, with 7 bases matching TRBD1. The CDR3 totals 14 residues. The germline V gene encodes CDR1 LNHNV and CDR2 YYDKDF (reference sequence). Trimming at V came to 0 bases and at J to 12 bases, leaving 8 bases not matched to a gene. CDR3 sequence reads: CATSRDRQGFYQHF. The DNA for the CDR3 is TGTGCCACCAGCAGAGATAGACAGGGATTCTACCAGCATTTT.

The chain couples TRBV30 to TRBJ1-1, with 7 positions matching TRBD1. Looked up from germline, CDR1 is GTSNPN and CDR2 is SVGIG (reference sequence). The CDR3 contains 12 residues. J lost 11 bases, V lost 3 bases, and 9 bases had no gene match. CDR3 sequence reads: CAWRALQGRAFF. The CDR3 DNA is TGTGCCTGGAGAGCCTTACAGGGGAGGGCTTTCTTT.

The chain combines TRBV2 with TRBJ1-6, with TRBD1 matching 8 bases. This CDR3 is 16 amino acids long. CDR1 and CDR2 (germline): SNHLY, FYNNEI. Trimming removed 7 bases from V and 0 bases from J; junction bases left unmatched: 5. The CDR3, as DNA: TGTGCCAGCACCACAGGGGGAAGCTCCTATAATTCACCCCTCCACTTT. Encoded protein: CASTTGGSSYNSPLHF.

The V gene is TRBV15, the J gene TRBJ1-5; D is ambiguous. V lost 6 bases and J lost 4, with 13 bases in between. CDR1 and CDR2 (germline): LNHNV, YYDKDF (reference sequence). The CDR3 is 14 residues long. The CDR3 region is CATSTDPGNQPQHF. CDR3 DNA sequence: TGTGCCACCAGTACGGACCCGGGGAATCAGCCCCAGCATTTT.

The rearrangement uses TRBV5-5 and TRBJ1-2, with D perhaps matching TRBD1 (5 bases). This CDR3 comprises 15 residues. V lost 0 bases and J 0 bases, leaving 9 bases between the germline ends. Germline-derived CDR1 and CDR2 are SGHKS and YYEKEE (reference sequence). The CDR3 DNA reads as TGTGCCAGCAGCTTGGCACAGGCGGCTAACTATGGCTACACCTTC. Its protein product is CASSLAQAANYGYTF.

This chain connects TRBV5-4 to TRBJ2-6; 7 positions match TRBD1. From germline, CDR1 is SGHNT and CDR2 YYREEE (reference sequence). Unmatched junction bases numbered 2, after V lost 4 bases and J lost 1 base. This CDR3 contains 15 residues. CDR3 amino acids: CASSRQGSGANVLTF. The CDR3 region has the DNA TGTGCCAGCAGCCGACAGGGATCTGGGGCCAACGTCCTGACTTTC.

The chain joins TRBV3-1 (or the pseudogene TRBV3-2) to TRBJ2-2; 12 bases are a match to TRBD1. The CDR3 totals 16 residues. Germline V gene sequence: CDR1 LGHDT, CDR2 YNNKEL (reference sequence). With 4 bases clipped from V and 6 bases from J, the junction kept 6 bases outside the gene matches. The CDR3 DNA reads TGTGCCAGCAGCCGTGGGACAGGGGGCTCGTCCGGGGAGCTGTTTTTT. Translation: CASSRGTGGSSGELFF.

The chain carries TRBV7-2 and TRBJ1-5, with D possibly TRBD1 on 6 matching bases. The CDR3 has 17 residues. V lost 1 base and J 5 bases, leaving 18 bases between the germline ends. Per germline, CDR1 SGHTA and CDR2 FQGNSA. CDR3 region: CASSLGSDSLPYQPQHF. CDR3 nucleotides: TGTGCCAGCAGCTTAGGGTCGGACAGCCTTCCCTATCAGCCCCAGCATTTT.

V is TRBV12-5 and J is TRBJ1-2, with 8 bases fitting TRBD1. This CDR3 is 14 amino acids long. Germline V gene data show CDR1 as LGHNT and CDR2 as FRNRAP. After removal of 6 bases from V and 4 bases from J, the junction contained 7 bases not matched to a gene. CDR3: CASGAVDRAYGYTF. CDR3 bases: TGTGCTAGTGGCGCTGTGGACAGGGCCTATGGCTACACCTTC.

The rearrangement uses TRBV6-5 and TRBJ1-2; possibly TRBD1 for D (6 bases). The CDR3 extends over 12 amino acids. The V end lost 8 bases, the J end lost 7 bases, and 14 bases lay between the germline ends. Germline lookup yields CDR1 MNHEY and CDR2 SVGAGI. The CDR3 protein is CASHFTGIGYTF. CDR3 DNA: TGTGCCAGCCACTTTACAGGGATTGGCTACACCTTC.

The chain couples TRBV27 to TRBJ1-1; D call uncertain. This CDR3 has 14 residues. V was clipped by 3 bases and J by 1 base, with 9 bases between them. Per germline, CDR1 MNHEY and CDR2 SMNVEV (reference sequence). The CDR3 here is CASSFRERNTEAFF. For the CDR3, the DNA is TGTGCCAGCAGTTTTCGAGAAAGGAACACTGAAGCTTTCTTT.

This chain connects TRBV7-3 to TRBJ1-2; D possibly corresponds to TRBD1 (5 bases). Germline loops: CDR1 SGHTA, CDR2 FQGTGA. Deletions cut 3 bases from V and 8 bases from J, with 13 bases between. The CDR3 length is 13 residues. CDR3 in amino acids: CASSLGQGLGYTF. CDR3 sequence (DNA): TGTGCCAGCAGCTTGGGGCAGGGTTTGGGCTACACCTTC.

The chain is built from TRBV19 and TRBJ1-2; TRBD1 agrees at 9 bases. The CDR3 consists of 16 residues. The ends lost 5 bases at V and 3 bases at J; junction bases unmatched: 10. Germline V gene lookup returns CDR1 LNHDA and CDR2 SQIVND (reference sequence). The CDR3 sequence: CASSFRWTGDHYGYTF. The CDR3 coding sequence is TGTGCCAGTAGTTTCCGATGGACAGGGGATCACTATGGCTACACCTTC. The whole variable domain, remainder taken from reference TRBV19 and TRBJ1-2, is DGGITQSPKYLFRKEGQNVTLSCEQNLNHDAMYWYRQDPGQGLRLIYYSQIVNDFQKGDIAEGYSVSREKKESFPLTVTSAQKNPTAFYLCASSFRWTGDHYGYTFGSGTRLTVV.

CDR3: CASSAWGQGAGFTEAFF. The CDR3 DNA is TGTGCCAGCAGCGCCTGGGGACAGGGGGCGGGTTTCACTGAAGCTTTCTTT. The chain is built from TRBV2 and TRBJ1-1; 12 bases agree with TRBD1. Losses at the gene ends were 6 bases for V and 4 bases for J; bases not matched to a gene: 12. This CDR3 region has 17 residues. Germline V gene sequence: CDR1 SNHLY, CDR2 FYNNEI.

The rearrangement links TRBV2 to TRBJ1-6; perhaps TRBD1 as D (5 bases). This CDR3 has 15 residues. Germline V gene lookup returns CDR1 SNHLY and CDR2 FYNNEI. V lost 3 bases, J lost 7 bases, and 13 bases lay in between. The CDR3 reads CASSDQGGTNSPLHF. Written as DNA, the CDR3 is TGTGCCAGCAGTGACCAGGGCGGCACCAATTCACCCCTCCACTTT.